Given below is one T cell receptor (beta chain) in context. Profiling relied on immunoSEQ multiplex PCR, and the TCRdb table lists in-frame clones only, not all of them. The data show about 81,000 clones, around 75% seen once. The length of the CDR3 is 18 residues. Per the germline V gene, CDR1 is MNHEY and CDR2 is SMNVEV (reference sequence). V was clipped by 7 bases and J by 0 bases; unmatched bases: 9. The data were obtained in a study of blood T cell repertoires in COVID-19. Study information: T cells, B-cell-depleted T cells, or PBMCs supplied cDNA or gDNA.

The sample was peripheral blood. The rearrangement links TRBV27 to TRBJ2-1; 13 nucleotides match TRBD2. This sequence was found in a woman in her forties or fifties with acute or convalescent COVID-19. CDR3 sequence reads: CASTLLAGGNRSYNEQFF. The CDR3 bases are TGTGCCAGCACATTACTAGCGGGGGGGAATCGCTCCTACAATGAGCAGTTCTTC.